The rows below give T cell receptor beta chains drawn from one sample of a study of beta chain features in type 1 diabetes. Assay: immunoSEQ multiplex PCR; the TCRdb copy retains only in-frame clones and omits some. The table records more than 300,000 clones, 7.5% to 9% of them present only once. The sample was central memory CD4+ T cells from blood. These receptor sequences come from a woman younger than 35 in good health. Both conserved end residues are part of each CDR3. A D gene is named only where the DNA matches it firmly. Clone size, where shown, is once, few, many, or a class for clones that have expanded.

j_gene,abundance,v_gene,d_gene,CDR3aa,CDR3nt
TRBJ2-5,-,TRBV7-2,-,CASSLGPVGETQYF,TGTGCCAGCAGCTTAGGACCAGTAGGAGAGACCCAGTACTTC
TRBJ2-1,-,TRBV6-5,-,CASSLARAYNEQFF,TGTGCCAGCAGCTTAGCCAGGGCCTACAATGAGCAGTTCTTC
TRBJ2-5,few,TRBV5-1,TRBD1,CASSLDLQGTGKRETQYF,TGCGCCAGCAGCTTGGATCTCCAGGGGACAGGGAAGAGAGAGACCCAGTACTTC
TRBJ1-3,few,TRBV28,-,CATSVLTSSGNTIYF,TGTGCGACTTCGGTACTCACTAGCTCTGGAAACACCATATATTTT
TRBJ1-4,few,TRBV10-3,-,CAISDQGRTTNEKLFF,TGTGCCATCAGTGACCAGGGCCGGACAACTAATGAAAAACTGTTTTTT
TRBJ2-3,few,TRBV2,-,CASSLALQITDTQYF,TGTGCCAGCAGTTTAGCGCTGCAGATCACAGATACGCAGTATTTT
TRBJ1-1,-,TRBV28,-,CASTPRGTEAFF,TGTGCCAGCACCCCCAGGGGTACTGAAGCTTTCTTT
TRBJ1-2,-,TRBV5-1,-,CASSYEGQGYTF,TGCGCCAGCAGCTACGAGGGGCAAGGCTACACCTTC
TRBJ1-2,-,TRBV11-2,TRBD1,CASSSSTGGSAYGYTF,TGTGCCAGCAGCTCCTCGACAGGGGGATCGGCGTATGGCTACACCTTC
TRBJ2-7,-,TRBV5-5,-,CASSLGSSSSYEQYF,TGTGCCAGCAGCTTAGGGTCGAGTAGCTCCTACGAGCAGTACTTC
TRBJ2-1,few,TRBV7-7,TRBD2,CASSLGLGASEQFF,TGTGCTAGCAGCCTGGGACTAGGCGCTAGTGAGCAGTTCTTC
TRBJ2-5,few,TRBV5-4,-,CASSPNSRGDQETQYF,TGTGCCAGCAGTCCAAACTCCAGGGGCGACCAAGAGACCCAGTACTTC
TRBJ2-6,-,TRBV10-3,TRBD1,CAIMRTGAGANVLTF,TGTGCCATCATGAGGACAGGGGCTGGGGCCAACGTCCTGACTTTC
TRBJ1-3,few,TRBV4-3,TRBD1,CASSQDTAGGGNTIYF,TGCGCCAGCAGCCAAGATACAGCAGGGGGTGGAAACACCATATATTTT
TRBJ2-2,-,TRBV6-1,-,CASSNRHGHTGELFF,TGTGCCAGCAGCAATAGGCACGGACACACCGGGGAGCTGTTTTTT
TRBJ2-1,-,TRBV19,-,CASSIPRGTSRDEQFF,TGTGCCAGTAGTATCCCAAGAGGAACTTCTCGGGATGAGCAGTTCTTC
TRBJ2-3,few,TRBV5-8,-,CASSLLGGITDTQYF,TGTGCCAGCAGCTTATTGGGGGGCATCACAGATACGCAGTATTTT
TRBJ2-3,-,TRBV7-2,-,CASSLDWGGTDTQYF,TGTGCCAGCAGCTTAGATTGGGGTGGCACAGATACGCAGTATTTT
TRBJ1-1,-,TRBV2,-,CASSVRGEAFF,TGTGCCAGCAGTGTTCGGGGGGAAGCTTTCTTT
TRBJ1-1,-,TRBV11-2,-,CASSKTPGVNTEAFF,TGTGCCAGCAGCAAAACACCGGGCGTGAACACTGAAGCTTTCTTT
TRBJ2-1,many,TRBV7-3,-,CASSLMGRGEQFF,TGTGCCAGCAGCTTAATGGGCAGGGGTGAGCAGTTCTTC
TRBJ2-1,few,TRBV6-1,TRBD2,CASLTGRVNEQFF,TGTGCCAGCCTTACCGGGAGGGTCAATGAGCAGTTCTTC
TRBJ1-2,few,TRBV5-1,TRBD1,CASSLGQGGGYTF,TGCGCCAGCAGCTTGGGACAGGGTGGAGGCTACACCTTC
TRBJ2-2,-,TRBV21-1,-,CASSKAGHGELFF,TGTGCCAGCAGCAAAGCGGGCCACGGGGAGCTGTTTTTT
TRBJ2-1,few,TRBV7-9,-,CASSLGSSVYNEQFF,TGTGCCAGCAGCTTAGGTTCTAGCGTATACAATGAGCAGTTCTTC
TRBJ1-5,few,TRBV25-1,TRBD1,CASSGQGTNQPQHF,TGTGCCAGCAGTGGACAGGGCACCAATCAGCCCCAGCATTTT
TRBJ2-1,-,TRBV5-1,TRBD2,CASRGLAGRDEQFF,TGCGCCAGCAGAGGACTAGCGGGACGGGATGAGCAGTTCTTC
TRBJ2-5,few,TRBV10-3,-,CAISRGPKQETQYF,TGTGCCATCAGTAGAGGGCCCAAACAAGAGACCCAGTACTTC
TRBJ2-3,few,TRBV18,TRBD2,CASSPPLSAGVDTQYF,TGTGCCAGCTCACCACCCCTGAGCGCGGGGGTAGATACGCAGTATTTT
TRBJ2-2,few,TRBV4-2,-,CASSPRLNTGELFF,TGTGCCAGCAGCCCGAGACTAAACACCGGGGAGCTGTTTTTT
TRBJ2-3,-,TRBV7-3,-,CASSLAAFTDTQYF,TGTGCCAGCAGCTTGGCAGCCTTCACAGATACGCAGTATTTT
TRBJ2-5,few,TRBV29-1,TRBD1,CSSGTGQTQYF,TGCAGCTCTGGGACAGGGCAGACCCAGTACTTC
TRBJ1-4,few,TRBV6-1,-,CARLGRHNEKLFF,TGTGCCAGACTGGGACGGCATAATGAAAAACTGTTTTTT
TRBJ2-1,-,TRBV5-4,TRBD1,CASSLQGAYNEQFF,TGTGCCAGCAGCTTACAGGGGGCCTACAATGAGCAGTTCTTC
TRBJ2-1,few,TRBV11-1,-,CASSLTRFVQFF,TGTGCCAGCAGCTTGACACGGTTCGTGCAGTTCTTC
TRBJ1-5,-,TRBV4-2,-,CASSQGQDNQPQHF,TGTGCCAGCAGCCAAGGACAGGACAATCAGCCCCAGCATTTT
TRBJ2-3,-,TRBV15,-,CATSPPAGTQYF,TGTGCCACCAGCCCCCCCGCCGGTACGCAGTATTTT
TRBJ2-1,few,TRBV5-1,-,CASSLASISYNEQFF,TGCGCCAGCAGCTTGGCTAGTATCTCCTACAATGAGCAGTTCTTC
TRBJ1-4,few,TRBV18,TRBD1,CASSRDRAVEKLFF,TGTGCCAGCTCCCGGGACAGGGCGGTTGAAAAACTGTTTTTT
TRBJ1-4,-,TRBV19,TRBD1,CASRPGTGLEKLFF,TGTGCCAGTCGTCCCGGGACAGGGTTAGAAAAACTGTTTTTT
TRBJ1-2,-,TRBV6-5,TRBD1,CASSGRGSANYGYTF,TGTGCCAGCAGCGGCAGGGGGTCAGCTAACTATGGCTACACCTTC
TRBJ1-1,few,TRBV10-3,-,CAISETIIRGTEAFF,TGTGCCATCAGTGAAACCATAATAAGAGGCACTGAAGCTTTCTTT
TRBJ1-1,few,TRBV27,-,CASSFAGRTEAFF,TGTGCCAGCAGTTTTGCAGGGAGGACTGAAGCTTTCTTT
TRBJ2-5,-,TRBV6-1,-,CASRPTVEYQETQYF,TGTGCCAGCAGACCTACTGTGGAGTACCAAGAGACCCAGTACTTC
TRBJ1-2,-,TRBV7-2,-,CASSPSGSGSWDGYTF,TGTGCCAGCAGCCCGAGCGGGTCAGGGAGTTGGGATGGCTACACCTTC
TRBJ2-7,few,TRBV28,-,CASRTRSYEQYF,TGTGCCAGCAGAACAAGGTCCTACGAGCAGTACTTC
TRBJ2-7,-,TRBV7-8,TRBD1,CASSFKPGQSSEQYF,TGTGCCAGCAGTTTCAAGCCGGGACAGTCTTCTGAGCAGTACTTC
TRBJ1-2,few,TRBV28,TRBD1,CASIGQGTANYGYTF,TGTGCCAGCATCGGCCAGGGGACAGCTAACTATGGCTACACCTTC